Listed below are T cell receptor beta chains from one sample, sequenced in a study of tumor-infiltrating lymphocytes in primary liver carcinoma. Via MiXCR, TCRdb re-called the multiplex PCR reads, giving one row per CDR3 protein. The table records about 120,000 distinct CDR3 sequences, around 70% of them present only once. Material: tumor-adjacent normal liver tissue. All receptors derive from a woman aged 60-70 years with primary liver carcinoma and hepatitis B virus infection. Both conserved end residues are part of each CDR3. Fields, in order: clone size, V gene, J gene, D gene, CDR3 protein, CDR3 DNA. D genes are given only for firm matches. Only some rows state a clone size, as once, few, many or a class for expanded clones.

>NA|TRBV29-1|TRBJ1-5|NA
CRVITGRGQPQHF
TGCAGGGTAATAACAGGACGCGGTCAGCCCCAGCATTTT
>NA|TRBV4-1|TRBJ2-7|TRBD2
CASNQARGRIYEQYF
TGCGCCAGCAACCAGGCGCGCGGGAGAATTTACGAGCAGTACTTT
>NA|TRBV11-1|TRBJ2-1|NA
CASSLGRANEQFF
TGTGCCAGCAGCTTAGGCCGGGCAAATGAGCAGTTCTTC
>NA|TRBV29-1|TRBJ2-5|NA
CSVGQTKETQYF
TGCAGCGTTGGACAGACCAAAGAGACCCAGTACTTC
>NA|TRBV6-1|TRBJ2-1|NA
CASSKGLARYNEQFF
TGTGCCAGCAGCAAAGGGCTAGCGAGATACAATGAGCAGTTCTTC
>once|TRBV12-5|TRBJ2-2|TRBD2
CASSFLLAGVGTGEMFF
TGTGCTAGTAGTTTTTTACTAGCGGGAGTCGGGACCGGGGAGATGTTTTTT
>NA|TRBV6-1|TRBJ2-7|NA
CASGRHSYEQYF
TGTGCCAGCGGACGGCATTCCTACGAGCAGTACTTC
>NA|TRBV6-5|TRBJ2-1|NA
CATRSNDGQANEQFF
TGTGCCACCAGATCAAACGACGGCCAAGCGAATGAGCAGTTCTTC
>NA|TRBV5-6|TRBJ2-7|TRBD2
CASSWGTNGLRSREQYF
TGTGCCAGCAGCTGGGGGACTAACGGGCTAAGATCTCGCGAGCAGTACTTC
>once|TRBV4-2|TRBJ2-5|NA
CASSQDLRETQYF
TGTGCTAGCAGTCAAGATCTGCGGGAGACCCAGTACTTC
>few|TRBV11-2|TRBJ1-2|NA
CAGSPAFYGHTF
TGTGCCGGCAGCCCGGCCTTCTATGGCCACACCTTC
>many|TRBV12-3/TRBV12-4|TRBJ1-2|NA
CASSFIGSYGYTF
TGTGCCAGCAGTTTTATCGGTTCCTATGGCTACACCTTC
>NA|TRBV4-2|TRBJ2-3|TRBD2
CARSQDLRGRGTDTQYF
TGTGCCAGGAGCCAAGATCTTCGAGGGAGGGGCACAGATACGCAGTATTTT